The next 21 T cell receptor beta chains were all read from a single sample in a study of blood T cell repertoires in COVID-19. Some clones are missing from TCRdb's copy, which holds only in-frame ones; the method was immunoSEQ multiplex PCR. The table lists approximately 290,000 clones, approximately 90% of them singletons. The sequenced material came from peripheral blood. These receptors were collected from a man under 40 with acute or convalescent COVID-19.

The genes are TRBV27 and TRBJ2-1; perhaps TRBD2 as D (6 bases). Germline V lookup: CDR1 MNHEY, CDR2 SMNVEV (reference sequence). This CDR3 region has 15 residues. Trimming cost V 2 bases and J 2 bases, with 10 bases left between them. This CDR3 reads CASSLEGTPYNEQFF. The DNA for the CDR3 is TGTGCCAGCAGTTTAGAGGGGACTCCCTACAATGAGCAGTTCTTC.

Only a few counts were recorded for this clone. The J gene is TRBJ2-6, the V gene TRBV14; D unclear. V lost 3 bases and J 4 bases, leaving 7 bases between the germline ends. The germline gives CDR1 SGHDN, CDR2 FVKESK. The CDR3 is 14 amino acids. The CDR3 protein is CASSQQWGANVLTF. In nucleotides, the CDR3 is TGTGCCAGCAGCCAGCAGTGGGGGGCCAACGTCCTGACTTTC.

This rearrangement joins TRBV10-1 to TRBJ2-7; tentative D call: TRBD1 (7 bases). Germline assignment: CDR1 WNHNN and CDR2 SYGVQD (reference sequence). The V end was cut by 6 bases, the J end by 7 bases, with 22 bases between. The CDR3 extends over 15 amino acids. CDR3 amino acids: CASSHRQGPGREQYF. The CDR3 coding sequence is TGCGCCAGCAGCCACAGACAGGGCCCTGGGAGGGAGCAGTACTTC.

The chain joins TRBV6-5 to TRBJ1-4; unclear D gene. CDR1 is MNHEY and CDR2 is SVGAGI in the germline V gene. This CDR3 contains 15 residues. V gave up 0 bases and J gave up 2 bases, with 7 bases separating them. CDR3 in DNA: TGTGCCAGCAGTTACTCGCCGGGGACTAATGAAAAACTGTTTTTT. Translating gives CASSYSPGTNEKLFF.

The chain is built from TRBV5-1 and TRBJ1-1; a weak D match, TRBD1 (5 bases). The ends were cut back, 0 bases at V and 5 bases at J, with 8 bases in the middle. The CDR3 covers 13 residues. Germline V gene data show CDR1 as SGHRS and CDR2 as YFSETQ. CDR3: CASSLEGWTEAFF. The DNA of the CDR3 is TGCGCCAGCAGCTTGGAGGGGTGGACTGAAGCTTTCTTT.

The V call is TRBV5-1, the J call TRBJ1-4; D may be TRBD1 (5 bases). The V end lost 2 bases, the J end lost 8 bases, and 10 bases lay between the germline ends. Germline loops: CDR1 SGHRS, CDR2 YFSETQ. This CDR3 spans 13 amino acids. The CDR3 loop is CASSFGTFEKLFF. CDR3 DNA sequence: TGCGCCAGCAGCTTCGGGACTTTCGAAAAACTGTTTTTT.

The gene calls are TRBV6-5 and TRBJ1-2; 10 positions match TRBD1. With V trimmed by 4 bases and J by 2 bases, 4 bases remained unmatched. The CDR3 is 15 residues long. CDR1 is MNHEY and CDR2 is SVGAGI in the germline V gene. The CDR3 spells CASSFGQGGNYGYTF. CDR3 nucleotide sequence: TGTGCCAGCAGTTTCGGACAGGGGGGAAACTATGGCTACACCTTC.

The J gene is TRBJ2-2, the V gene TRBV21-1; the table assigns TRBD2, which was not confirmed against the DNA. TRBV21-1 is reported as a pseudogene. CDR3 length equals 23 residues. The CDR3, as DNA: TGTGCCAGCAGCGGAGGACCCAGACTAGCGGGGGGGCCTTCGGCCCTGGACACCGGGGAGCTGTTTTTT. Translation gives CASSGGPRLAGGPSALDTGELFF.

V usage is TRBV28 and J usage is TRBJ2-3; D unresolved. CDR1 and CDR2 from the germline V gene are MDHEN and SYDVKM. V lost 2 bases to trimming and J lost 2 bases, with 8 bases between them. This CDR3 spans 14 amino acids. This CDR3 reads CASSLGSDTDTQYF. CDR3 sequence (DNA): TGTGCCAGCAGTTTAGGCAGCGACACAGATACGCAGTATTTT. The full variable domain, rest sourced from reference TRBV28 and TRBJ2-3, is DVKVTQSSRYLVKRTGEKVFLECVQDMDHENMFWYRQDPGLGLRLIYFSYDVKMKEKGDIPEGYSVSREKKERFSLILESASTNQTSMYLCASSLGSDTDTQYFGPGTRLTVL.

This clone was seen a few times. The chain uses TRBV9 and TRBJ2-1; D perhaps matches TRBD2 (6 bases). CDR3 length: 17 residues. CDR1 and CDR2 (germline): SGDLS, YYNGEE. The ends were cut back, 0 bases at V and 1 base at J, with 14 bases in the middle. The CDR3 DNA reads as TGTGCCAGCAGCGTAGCTGGGGCGGGAAATTCCTACAATGAGCAGTTCTTC. Its translation: CASSVAGAGNSYNEQFF.

V usage is TRBV27 and J usage is TRBJ2-1; 8 bases map to TRBD2. CDR3 length: 15 residues. The germline gives CDR1 MNHEY, CDR2 SMNVEV (reference sequence). V was pared by 5 bases and J by 6 bases, with 9 bases of the junction left unmatched. This CDR3 is CASSPTGLGANEQFF. CDR3 nucleotides: TGTGCCAGCAGTCCCACGGGACTAGGCGCCAATGAGCAGTTCTTC.

This clone was seen a handful of times. V usage is TRBV30 and J usage is TRBJ1-5; 7 positions match TRBD1. Germline V gene lookup returns CDR1 GTSNPN and CDR2 SVGIG (reference sequence). J gave up 3 bases and V 1 base, and 6 bases lay outside the gene matches. This CDR3 comprises 15 residues. The CDR3, as DNA: TGTGCCTGGAGTGCGACAGGGACTTTCAATCAGCCCCAGCATTTT. Protein: CAWSATGTFNQPQHF.

The genes are TRBV5-5 and TRBJ2-5; D is possibly TRBD2 (5 bases). The germline V gene encodes CDR1 SGHKS and CDR2 YYEKEE (reference sequence). V dropped 5 bases and J dropped 5 bases, with 16 bases sitting between them. The CDR3 totals 14 residues. The CDR3 sequence: CASSPPSPGETQYF. The CDR3 DNA follows: TGTGCCAGCAGTCCACCGAGCCCGGGGGAGACCCAGTACTTC.

This clone was observed a handful of times. The chain uses TRBV30 and TRBJ1-2; D is unclear. This CDR3 is built from 16 residues. The V and J ends lost 0 bases and 2 bases respectively, with 16 bases between them. Germline CDR1 is GTSNPN and CDR2 is SVGIG (reference sequence). The CDR3 nucleotides read TGTGCCTGGAGTGTACGTGGAGGGCCACCGAACTATGGCTACACCTTC. Translation gives CAWSVRGGPPNYGYTF.

The J gene is TRBJ2-7, the V gene TRBV29-1, with D possibly TRBD1 on 6 matching bases. The CDR3 sequence is 11 residues long. The germline V gene encodes CDR1 SQVTM and CDR2 ANQGSEA. V dropped 7 bases and J dropped 5 bases, with 12 bases sitting between them. The CDR3 sequence is CSAAGVDEQYF. CDR3 sequence (DNA): TGCAGCGCCGCAGGGGTCGACGAGCAGTACTTC.

V is TRBV9 and J is TRBJ2-1; a weak D match, TRBD2 (5 bases). Trimming removed 5 bases from V and 5 bases from J, with 17 bases in between. The length of the CDR3 is 15 residues. CDR1 is SGDLS, CDR2 YYNGEE, per germline. The CDR3 protein is CASRESGTEDNEQFF. The CDR3 DNA follows: TGTGCCAGCAGGGAGAGCGGCACGGAAGACAATGAGCAGTTCTTC.

This chain joins TRBV6-5 and TRBJ1-6; D uncertain. Germline CDR1 and CDR2: MNHEY and SVGAGI. CDR3 length: 15 residues. Trimming removed 0 bases from V and 7 bases from J, with 10 bases in between. The CDR3 spells CASSYSNALNSPLHF. The CDR3 DNA reads TGTGCCAGCAGTTACTCGAACGCGTTGAATTCACCCCTCCACTTT.

The chain combines TRBV2 with TRBJ2-1; D unresolved. The CDR3 runs 15 residues. The ends were cut back, 4 bases at V and 0 bases at J, with 10 bases in the middle. Germline V gives CDR1 SNHLY, CDR2 FYNNEI. The CDR3 is CASSVEVSSYNEQFF. The CDR3 nucleotides read TGTGCCAGCAGTGTTGAGGTTAGCTCCTACAATGAGCAGTTCTTC.

As DNA, the CDR3 is TGTGCCTGGTACAGGGGGGATTCACCCCTCCACTTT. It yields the protein CAWYRGDSPLHF. This sequence joins TRBV30 and TRBJ1-6; 8 nucleotides line up with TRBD1. There are 12 residues in the CDR3. Germline assignment: CDR1 GTSNPN and CDR2 SVGIG (reference sequence). The V segment lost 5 bases and the J segment 8 bases; nucleotides outside the gene matches: 2.

This chain connects TRBV3-1 (or the pseudogene TRBV3-2) to TRBJ2-4, with 7 bases matching TRBD2. The CDR3 sequence is 13 residues long. Germline V gives CDR1 LGHDT, CDR2 YNNKEL (reference sequence). The V and J ends lost 4 bases and 7 bases, in that order; junction bases with no gene match: 4. The CDR3 protein is CASSRDYQNIQYF. CDR3 bases: TGTGCCAGCAGCCGGGACTACCAGAACATTCAGTACTTC.

The chain has TRBV7-2 and TRBJ1-5; D is ambiguous. V was shortened by 1 base and J by 6 bases, with 13 bases between the two germline ends. CDR3 length: 15 residues. Per germline, CDR1 SGHTA and CDR2 FQGNSA. This CDR3 is CASSLEVGSAQPQHF. Here the CDR3 DNA reads TGTGCCAGCAGCTTAGAGGTCGGGTCTGCTCAGCCCCAGCATTTT.